Listed below are T cell receptor beta chains from one sample, sequenced in a study of OX40 agonist ivuxolimab in advanced cancers. Assay used: immunoSEQ multiplex PCR; TCRdb lists only in-frame clones, some missing. The table shows approximately 12,000 clones, with 65% to 75% occurring only once. The starting material was CD4+ or CD8+ T cells sorted from blood, obtained in a trial of the OX40 agonist ivuxolimab. These receptors were taken from an adult with an advanced solid tumor such as melanoma, head and neck, liver or kidney cancer. Each CDR3 is given with its conserved first and last residue. A D gene is named only where the DNA matches it firmly. Clone sizes are given selectively: once, few, many, or a class where the clone is expanded.

TRBJ2-3 few . TRBV11-1 CASSLDSFRSTDTQYF TGTGCCAGCAGCTTAGATTCGTTTAGGAGCACAGATACGCAGTATTTT
TRBJ2-7 once TRBD1 TRBV30 CAWSPGQAPYEQYF TGTGCCTGGAGCCCGGGACAGGCACCCTACGAGCAGTACTTC
TRBJ2-3 . . TRBV2 CASRGQPTDTQYF TGTGCCAGCAGAGGTCAGCCCACAGATACGCAGTATTTT
TRBJ1-2 medium-sized . TRBV7-9 CASSSPVDRGYGYTF TGTGCCAGCAGCTCTCCTGTGGACCGGGGCTATGGCTACACCTTC
TRBJ2-7 . TRBD1 TRBV7-9 CASREGTGTYEQYF TGTGCCAGCAGAGAGGGGACAGGGACCTACGAGCAGTACTTC
TRBJ2-3 . . TRBV28 CASSLRPGSTDTQYF TGTGCCAGCAGTCTTAGACCCGGCTCCACAGATACGCAGTATTTT
TRBJ1-1 . . TRBV5-6 CASTPIGMNTEAFF TGTGCCAGCACCCCAATCGGCATGAACACTGAAGCTTTCTTT
TRBJ2-7 . . TRBV28 CASSLISASSYEQYF TGTGCCAGCAGTTTAATTTCGGCGAGCTCCTACGAGCAGTACTTC
TRBJ2-7 . TRBD1 TRBV7-8 CASSPDRVYEQYF TGTGCCAGCAGCCCCGACAGGGTTTACGAGCAGTACTTC
TRBJ2-1 . . TRBV6-1 CASMPFLSSYNEQFF TGTGCCAGCATGCCGTTTCTCAGCTCCTACAATGAGCAGTTCTTC
TRBJ2-1 few TRBD2 TRBV9 CASSSQSGGLSYNEQFF TGTGCCAGCAGCTCCCAGTCGGGGGGTCTGTCCTACAATGAGCAGTTCTTC
TRBJ1-3 . . TRBV4-1 CASSQDRSSGNTIYF TGCGCCAGCAGCCAAGATCGGAGCTCTGGAAACACCATATATTTT
TRBJ2-3 once TRBD2 TRBV19 CASSLPGLAGPSTDTQYF TGTGCCAGTAGTTTACCGGGACTAGCGGGTCCTAGCACAGATACGCAGTATTTT
TRBJ2-2 few TRBD2 TRBV7-9 CASSFVGGPGTGELFF TGTGCCAGCAGCTTTGTGGGAGGGCCAGGCACCGGGGAGCTGTTTTTT
TRBJ1-2 few . TRBV29-1 CSVGQPHYGYTF TGCAGCGTTGGGCAGCCACACTATGGCTACACCTTC
TRBJ1-2 few TRBD1 TRBV7-9 CASSDGTGDGYTF TGTGCCAGCAGCGATGGGACAGGAGATGGCTACACCTTC
TRBJ1-2 . . TRBV14 CASSQTRGTELYDGYTF TGTGCCAGCAGCCAAACAAGGGGGACGGAGCTTTATGATGGCTACACCTTC
TRBJ2-7 once TRBD1 TRBV6-6 CASTLGRRGYYEQYF TGTGCCAGCACCCTGGGCCGCAGGGGGTACTACGAGCAGTACTTC
TRBJ2-3 few . TRBV7-9 CASSLTGLGDADTQYF TGTGCCAGCAGCTTGACGGGACTCGGGGACGCAGATACGCAGTATTTT
TRBJ2-7 once . TRBV28 CASRGQSYEQYF TGTGCCAGCAGGGGACAATCCTACGAGCAGTACTTC
TRBJ1-1 . . TRBV6-6 CASSYSLGNGKAFF TGTGCCAGCAGTTACTCCCTAGGCAATGGGAAAGCTTTCTTT
TRBJ1-1 few TRBD1 TRBV10-2 CASSEHRQGAGTEAFF TGCGCCAGCAGTGAGCACAGACAGGGAGCGGGAACTGAAGCTTTCTTT
TRBJ2-3 . . TRBV7-2 CASSLSTGSSTDTQYF TGTGCCAGCAGCTTATCCACGGGGTCTAGCACAGATACGCAGTATTTT
TRBJ1-4 . TRBD1 TRBV5-4 CASSLPSTGDEKLFF TGTGCCAGCAGCTTACCTTCGACAGGGGATGAAAAACTGTTTTTT
TRBJ2-7 . . TRBV27 CASSFSGANYEQYF TGTGCCAGCAGTTTCTCCGGGGCCAACTACGAGCAGTACTTC
TRBJ2-7 . . TRBV5-5 CASSFGLMTGEGQYF TGTGCCAGCAGCTTTGGGCTCATGACGGGGGAAGGGCAGTACTTC
TRBJ2-2 . . TRBV27 CASSSPHGELFF TGTGCCAGCAGTTCCCCCCACGGGGAGCTGTTTTTT
TRBJ1-1 . . TRBV5-5 CASSLASNTEAFF TGTGCCAGCAGCTTGGCCTCGAACACTGAAGCTTTCTTT
TRBJ1-4 . TRBD1 TRBV7-3 CASSSLSDRGNEKLFF TGTGCCAGCAGCTCCCTATCAGACAGGGGCAATGAAAAACTGTTTTTT
TRBJ2-1 . . TRBV2 CASRPVGVALSPEQFF TGTGCCTCAAGGCCCGTTGGGGTGGCCCTATCCCCTGAGCAGTTCTTC
TRBJ2-2 medium-sized . TRBV7-6 CASSLRSGGIGGELFF TGTGCCAGCAGCTTAAGGTCTGGTGGCATAGGCGGGGAGCTGTTTTTT
TRBJ1-1 few . TRBV7-9 CASSSHELKGIGTEAFF TGTGCCAGCAGCTCCCACGAATTAAAAGGGATTGGGACTGAAGCTTTCTTT
TRBJ1-4 . . TRBV6-6 CASSYSLQATNEKLFF TGTGCCAGCAGTTACTCGTTGCAGGCAACTAATGAAAAACTGTTTTTT
TRBJ2-7 . TRBD2 TRBV28 CASSSPGPAGGSYEQYF TGTGCCAGCAGTTCTCCCGGTCCAGCGGGGGGATCCTACGAGCAGTACTTC
TRBJ2-1 . . TRBV6-1 CASSEWVSTEQFF TGTGCCAGCAGTGAGTGGGTTAGTACTGAGCAGTTCTTC
TRBJ2-5 . . TRBV4-3 CASSQESGTGETQYF TGCGCCAGCAGCCAAGAATCCGGGACCGGGGAGACCCAGTACTTC
TRBJ2-1 once . TRBV2 CASSEGTGGLGGYNEQFF TGTGCCAGCAGTGAAGGGACGGGGGGCCTGGGTGGCTACAATGAGCAGTTCTTC
TRBJ2-1 once . TRBV9 CASSVDTLSYNEQFF TGTGCCAGCAGCGTGGACACGCTCTCCTACAATGAGCAGTTCTTC
TRBJ1-1 few . TRBV25-1 CASSESGNTEAFF TGTGCCAGCAGTGAATCCGGGAACACTGAAGCTTTCTTT
TRBJ2-1 . TRBD2 TRBV11-2 CASSLELAGVYEQFF TGTGCCAGCAGCTTAGAACTAGCGGGAGTCTATGAGCAGTTCTTC
TRBJ2-2 . TRBD2 TRBV13 CASSAGLEGGELFF TGTGCCAGCAGCGCCGGACTAGAGGGCGGGGAGCTGTTTTTT
TRBJ1-2 . . TRBV5-6 CASNLGQLGGYTF TGTGCCAGCAACTTGGGGCAGTTGGGCGGCTACACCTTC
TRBJ1-6 once . TRBV4-1 CASSQGHSPLHF TGCGCCAGCAGCCAGGGGCATTCACCCCTCCACTTT
TRBJ2-7 . TRBD2 TRBV7-9 CASSYGLAGDEQYF TGTGCCAGCAGCTATGGACTAGCGGGAGACGAGCAGTACTTC
TRBJ1-1 . . TRBV7-8 CASSLPMSGASSLGAFF TGTGCCAGCAGCCTACCGATGTCGGGGGCTTCTTCGTTGGGGGCTTTCTTT